This paragraph reports one TCR beta chain. The V segment lost 1 base and the J segment 3 bases; nucleotides outside the gene matches: 3. CDR3 length equals 15 residues. Per germline, CDR1 LGHDT and CDR2 YNNKEL (reference sequence). This sample stems from a study of blood T cell repertoires in COVID-19. Sequenced by immunoSEQ multiplex PCR; TCRdb stores in-frame clones only, minus some. The sample records 130,000 to 150,000 clones, around 83% being singletons. This rearrangement joins TRBV3-1 (or the pseudogene TRBV3-2) to TRBJ2-3; 8 bases line up with TRBD2. The TCR was taken from a human donor with acute or convalescent COVID-19. The donor label of this sample is uncertain. Source material: peripheral blood. CDR3 sequence reads: CASSQAAGVTDTQYF. The CDR3 coding sequence is TGTGCCAGCAGCCAAGCAGCGGGAGTGACAGATACGCAGTATTTT.